This TCR beta chain comes out of a study of blood T cell repertoires in COVID-19. Clones were sequenced by immunoSEQ multiplex PCR, and TCRdb holds only the in-frame ones, with some missing. Counted here are fewer than 350,000 clones, approximately 90% occurring once; the ten biggest clones make up 2% to 2.5%. The CDR3 extends over 13 amino acids. Trimming stripped 5 bases from V and 2 bases from J, with 10 bases between. The germline V gene encodes CDR1 SNHLY and CDR2 FYNNEI. The sample taken for sequencing was PBMCs or T cells enriched from blood (not recorded which). This clonotype was obtained from a woman between 35 and 50 years old with acute COVID-19. J is TRBJ2-7 and V is TRBV2; D perhaps matches TRBD1 (5 bases). Here the CDR3 reads CASSRDRTYEQYF. The CDR3 DNA reads TGTGCCAGCAGTCGCGACAGAACCTACGAGCAGTACTTC.